This T cell receptor (beta chain) was recorded in a study of beta chain features in type 1 diabetes. Points from the study as a whole: TCRB CDR3s were moderately but significantly shorter in Type 1 diabetes patients in all four CD4+ subsets.

As concerns this clone: The antigen remains undetermined.

All of the isolated RNA was reverse transcribed, so expressed TCRB transcripts were sequenced. Sequencing used immunoSEQ multiplex PCR; TCRdb keeps in-frame clones, though not all of them. The sample shows 130,000 to 150,000 clones, around 8.7% of them seen only once. The clonotype comes from a man between 18 and 35 years old in good health. Sequencing was carried out using central memory CD4+ T cells from blood.

CDR3 DNA sequence: TGCACCAGCAGCCAACAGGGGTTCACAGATACGCAGTATTTT. The encoded protein is CTSSQQGFTDTQYF. This chain uses TRBV1 with TRBJ2-3; whether TRBD1, the table's D call, matches the DNA was not checked. TRBV1 constitutes a pseudogene. The CDR3 is made up of 14 amino acids.